The 24 T cell receptor beta chains below come from one sample, sequenced in a study of metastatic and nonmetastatic thyroid tumors (dated by TCRdb to 2018 to 2021). None of the patients had been given any treatment before thyroid surgery. Receptor libraries were prepared by PCR. TCRdb records Illumina HiSeq 4000 as the sequencer. TCRdb reanalyzed the raw reads on its own, using fastp at Q25 for trimming and MiXCR for clone calling, and kept in-frame beta chains. This sample is represented by 24,000 or so clones; less than 25% of them were singletons. The ten largest make up around 6.9% of the sample. The material sequenced was blood. The receptors shown here come from a female donor with papillary thyroid cancer or a benign thyroid nodule (not recorded which). Some clones in this sample may be carry-over from other donors' samples.

The sample holds many counts of this clone. The chain carries TRBV9 and TRBJ2-4; D gene ambiguous. Germline V gene sequence: CDR1 SGDLS, CDR2 YYNGEE. V gave up 0 bases and J gave up 2 bases, with 6 bases separating them. CDR3 length equals 14 residues. CDR3 sequence: CASSVDESKNIQYF. The CDR3 nucleotides read TGTGCCAGCAGCGTAGACGAGTCCAAAAACATTCAGTACTTC.

The V gene is TRBV20-1, the J gene TRBJ2-3; maybe TRBD1 (5 bases). The CDR3 totals 19 residues. Germline values: CDR1 DFQATT, CDR2 SNEGSKA (reference sequence). Trimming left V 0 bases short and J 2 bases short, with 24 bases between. The CDR3 here is CSARDLRVETVWTTDTQYF. In DNA, the CDR3 is TGCAGTGCTAGAGATTTAAGAGTTGAGACAGTGTGGACCACAGATACGCAGTATTTT.

Relative to its sample, this clone is medium-sized. The chain is built from TRBV12-3 or TRBV12-4 and TRBJ1-2; 7 bases are a match to TRBD1. The V segment lost 7 bases and the J segment 8 bases; nucleotides outside the gene matches: 10. The CDR3 spans 13 residues. The CDR3: CASTTGQSRGYTF. In DNA form, the CDR3 reads TGTGCCAGCACCACGGGACAGTCGAGAGGCTACACCTTC.

This clone was seen more than once but under ten times. Relative to the germline gene, one junction end is altered; a read error may explain this. The V call is TRBV16, the J call TRBJ1-2; D gene uncertain. Germline loops: CDR1 KGHSY, CDR2 FQNENV. This CDR3 has 13 residues. The CDR3: CAGSQSRGYGYTF. DNA of the CDR3: TGTGCCGGCAGCCAATCCCGGGGATATGGCTACACCTTC.

The chain has TRBV20-1 and TRBJ2-1; tentatively, D is TRBD2 (5 bases). The V end lost 6 bases, the J end lost 7 bases, and 16 bases lay between the germline ends. Looked up from germline, CDR1 is DFQATT and CDR2 is SNEGSKA (reference sequence). The CDR3 consists of 13 residues. The CDR3 here is CSAYREPINEQFF. The CDR3 region has the DNA TGCAGTGCATATCGGGAACCTATTAATGAGCAGTTCTTC.

This clone was counted at least ten times. The V gene is TRBV28, the J gene TRBJ2-5; 7 positions agree with TRBD2. Losses at the gene ends were 3 bases for V and 3 bases for J; bases not matched to a gene: 13. The CDR3 contains 17 residues. In germline, CDR1 is MDHEN, CDR2 SYDVKM. The CDR3 DNA reads as TGTGCCAGCAGTTTGACCGTCAGGGACTACGAGAAAGAGACCCAGTACTTC. It encodes CASSLTVRDYEKETQYF.

The rearrangement links TRBV19 to TRBJ2-2, with TRBD1 identical over 9 bases. The CDR3 consists of 17 residues. Per germline, CDR1 LNHDA and CDR2 SQIVND (reference sequence). Trimming removed 8 bases from V and 3 bases from J; junction bases left unmatched: 13. The CDR3 DNA is TGTGCCAGTTGTAGAGGGACAGGGCTTAGTGACACCGGGGAGCTGTTTTTT. This sequence encodes CASCRGTGLSDTGELFF.

This chain uses TRBV6-2 or TRBV6-3 with TRBJ2-2; the match to TRBD2 covers 8 bases. The trim removed 7 bases at V and 6 bases at J, leaving 22 bases unmatched. Per germline, CDR1 MNHEY and CDR2 SVGEGT. The CDR3 totals 19 residues. CDR3 in DNA: TGTGCCAGCATCCATCGGCCTCGGACCCTCGGGGGGGTCGCCGGGGAGCTGTTTTTT. Translating it yields CASIHRPRTLGGVAGELFF.

This clone turned up a few times. One end of the junction does not line up with germline, which may come from a read error. This chain joins TRBV24-1 and TRBJ2-3; D unresolved. Per germline, CDR1 KGHDR and CDR2 SFDVKD. This CDR3 is 12 amino acids long. In nucleotides, the CDR3 is TGTGCCACCAGTTATCGCCGAGATACGCAGTACTTT. Protein: CATSYRRDTQYF.

This clone was found many times. The chain has TRBV11-3 and TRBJ1-1; unclear D gene. Germline V CDR1 and CDR2: SGHNT, YENEEA. V lost 0 bases, J lost 5 bases, and 7 bases lay in between. The CDR3 is 13 amino acids. As DNA, the CDR3 is TGTGCCAGCAGCTTAGATCAAGGAACTGAAGCTTTCTTT. Residues: CASSLDQGTEAFF.

This clone was observed a handful of times. Since no conserved phenylalanine or tryptophan closes the CDR3, a read error is the likely cause. The rearrangement links TRBV6-1 to TRBJ2-4, with D possibly TRBD2 on 5 matching bases. The CDR3 has 15 amino acids. Trimming shortened V by 5 bases and J by 5 bases, and 16 bases separated the two germline ends. The V gene's germline CDR1 is MNHNS and CDR2 SASEGT. CDR3 sequence reads: CASSQNVGVQNIQYS. DNA for the CDR3: TGTGCCAGCAGTCAAAACGTCGGGGTTCAAAACATTCAGTACTCC.

This clone was picked up many times. V is TRBV20-1 and J is TRBJ2-2; unclear D gene. V lost 0 bases to trimming and J lost 8 bases, with 10 bases between them. This CDR3 has 13 amino acids. Germline V lookup: CDR1 DFQATT, CDR2 SNEGSKA (reference sequence). The CDR3 spells CSAREAVQGELFF. The CDR3 coding sequence is TGCAGTGCTAGAGAGGCGGTTCAGGGGGAGCTGTTTTTT.

With regard to this clone: A much larger clone lies one base from this, so it may be a read error. Other DNA sequences of this sample code for an identical CDR3. The chain is built from TRBV3-1 and TRBJ2-4, with TRBD1 as a possible D gene (5 bases). Germline V gene data show CDR1 as LGHDT and CDR2 as YNNKEL (reference sequence). The CDR3 loop spans 14 amino acids. CDR3 residues: CASSQPQGSVIQYF. For the CDR3, the DNA is TGTGCCAGTAGCCAACCCCAGGGTTCGGTCATTCAGTACTTC.

This clone was seen a few times. The chain is built from TRBV6-5 and TRBJ1-3; D remains ambiguous. CDR1 and CDR2 from the germline V gene are MNHEY and SVGAGI. Trimming cost V 0 bases and J 4 bases, with 7 bases left between them. The CDR3 sequence is 14 residues long. The CDR3 protein is CASSYSSQGNTIYF. CDR3 DNA sequence: TGTGCCAGCAGTTACTCATCCCAGGGAAACACCATATATTTT.

This clone was recorded at least ten times. V usage is TRBV30 and J usage is TRBJ2-3; 11 bases agree with TRBD2. CDR3 length equals 15 residues. V trimming: 0 bases; J trimming: 5 bases; junction bases outside the gene matches: 4. The germline V gene encodes CDR1 GTSNPN and CDR2 SVGIG (reference sequence). CDR3 coding DNA: TGTGCCTGGAGTGTACAGCTAGCGGGAGGAGATACGCAGTATTTT. Its protein is CAWSVQLAGGDTQYF.

The chain couples TRBV6-1 to TRBJ2-5; 12 bases agree with TRBD2. Germline values: CDR1 MNHNS, CDR2 SASEGT. The ends lost 7 bases at V and 8 bases at J; junction bases unmatched: 11. The CDR3 has 15 residues. The CDR3 nucleotides are TGTGCCAGCATTCCCCTAGCGGGAGGGGGATATACCCAGTACTTC. Translating gives CASIPLAGGGYTQYF.

This clone appeared many times. The J gene is TRBJ2-7, the V gene TRBV9; maybe TRBD2 (5 bases). The germline V and J ends were trimmed by 0 bases and 6 bases, with 10 bases remaining between them. The CDR3 is 13 residues long. Germline CDR1 and CDR2: SGDLS and YYNGEE. In DNA form, the CDR3 reads TGTGCCAGCAGCGTAGGGACGGAGGTCGAGCAGTACTTC. It encodes CASSVGTEVEQYF.

This clone occurred many times. The chain is built from TRBV29-1 and TRBJ1-2; TRBD1 agrees at 9 bases. Germline V gives CDR1 SQVTM, CDR2 ANQGSEA. V shed 5 bases and J 7 bases; nucleotides not matched to a gene: 5. The CDR3 is 12 amino acids. The CDR3 DNA is TGCAGCGTTTTACAGGGGGCGGTTGGCTACACCTTC. Translated, it gives CSVLQGAVGYTF.

The chain has TRBV20-1 and TRBJ2-7; D gene uncertain. Trimming stripped 1 base from V and 9 bases from J, with 16 bases between. The CDR3 contains 13 residues. CDR1 is DFQATT, CDR2 SNEGSKA, per germline (reference sequence). The CDR3 bases are TGCAGTGCTAGAGGTGGCTATCGCGGCGGGCAGTACTTC. Translation gives CSARGGYRGGQYF.

This clone was seen only a few times. A much larger clone is a single base away; this may be a read error. The CDR3: CAGGPPDYTDTQYF. DNA of the CDR3: TGTGCCGGCGGACCGCCTGACTACACAGATACGCAGTATTTT. V and J are TRBV6-1 and TRBJ2-3, with D possibly being TRBD2 (5 bases). Trimming took off 11 bases at V and 2 bases at J, with 17 bases between the two ends. Germline values: CDR1 MNHNS, CDR2 SASEGT. The CDR3 has 14 amino acids.

This clone was found many times. The gene calls are TRBV4-1 and TRBJ1-2; the match to TRBD1 covers 12 bases. V lost 4 bases and J lost 4; bases outside the gene matches: 13. The germline gives CDR1 MGHRA, CDR2 YSYEKL. The length of the CDR3 is 18 residues. The CDR3 spells CASSPEGDRGQLAYGYTF. The CDR3 DNA follows: TGCGCCAGCAGCCCCGAAGGGGACAGGGGGCAGTTGGCCTATGGCTACACCTTC.

This clone is deemed medium-sized. The chain recombines TRBV10-2 with TRBJ2-7, with TRBD1 as a possible D gene (6 bases). Germline loops: CDR1 WSHSY, CDR2 SAAADI. V lost 8 bases and J 5 bases, leaving 13 bases between the germline ends. This CDR3 is 12 amino acids long. The chain's CDR3 is CASASGVNEQYF. CDR3 in DNA: TGCGCCAGCGCCTCAGGGGTAAACGAGCAGTACTTC.

This clone was observed a few times. This sequence joins TRBV29-1 and TRBJ1-3, with D uncertain. V shed 7 bases and J shed 0 bases, with 10 bases lying between them. Per germline, CDR1 SQVTM and CDR2 ANQGSEA. The CDR3 is 13 amino acids. CDR3 loop: CSARWGSGNTIYF. Written as DNA, the CDR3 is TGCAGCGCCAGATGGGGCTCTGGAAACACCATATATTTT.

In this sample, this clone turned up a few times. The final CDR3 position lacks the conserved phenylalanine or tryptophan, pointing to a likely read error. The chain is built from TRBV5-1 and TRBJ1-2; 7 nucleotides match TRBD1. CDR1 and CDR2 (germline): SGHRS, YFSETQ. The CDR3 has 14 amino acids. Here the CDR3 reads CASSPSTGIYVYTY. The CDR3 DNA reads TGCGCCAGCAGCCCATCGACAGGGATCTATGTCTACACCTAC.